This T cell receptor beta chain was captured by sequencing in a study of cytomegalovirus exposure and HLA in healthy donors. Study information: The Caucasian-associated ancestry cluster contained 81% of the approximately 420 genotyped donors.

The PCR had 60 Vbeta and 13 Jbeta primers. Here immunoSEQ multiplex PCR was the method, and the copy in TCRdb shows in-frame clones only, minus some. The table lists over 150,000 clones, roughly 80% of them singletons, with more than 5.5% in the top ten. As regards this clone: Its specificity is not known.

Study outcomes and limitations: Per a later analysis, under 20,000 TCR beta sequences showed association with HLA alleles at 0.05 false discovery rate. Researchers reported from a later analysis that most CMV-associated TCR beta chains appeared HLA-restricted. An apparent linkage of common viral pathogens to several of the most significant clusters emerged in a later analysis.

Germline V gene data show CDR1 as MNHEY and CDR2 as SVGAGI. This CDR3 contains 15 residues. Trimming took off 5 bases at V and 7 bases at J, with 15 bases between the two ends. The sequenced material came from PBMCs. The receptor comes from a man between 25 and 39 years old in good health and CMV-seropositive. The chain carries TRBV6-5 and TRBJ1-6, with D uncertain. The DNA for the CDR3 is TGTGCCAGCAGTCCCCGACCCCGGGGAAATTCACCCCTCCACTTT. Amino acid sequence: CASSPRPRGNSPLHF.